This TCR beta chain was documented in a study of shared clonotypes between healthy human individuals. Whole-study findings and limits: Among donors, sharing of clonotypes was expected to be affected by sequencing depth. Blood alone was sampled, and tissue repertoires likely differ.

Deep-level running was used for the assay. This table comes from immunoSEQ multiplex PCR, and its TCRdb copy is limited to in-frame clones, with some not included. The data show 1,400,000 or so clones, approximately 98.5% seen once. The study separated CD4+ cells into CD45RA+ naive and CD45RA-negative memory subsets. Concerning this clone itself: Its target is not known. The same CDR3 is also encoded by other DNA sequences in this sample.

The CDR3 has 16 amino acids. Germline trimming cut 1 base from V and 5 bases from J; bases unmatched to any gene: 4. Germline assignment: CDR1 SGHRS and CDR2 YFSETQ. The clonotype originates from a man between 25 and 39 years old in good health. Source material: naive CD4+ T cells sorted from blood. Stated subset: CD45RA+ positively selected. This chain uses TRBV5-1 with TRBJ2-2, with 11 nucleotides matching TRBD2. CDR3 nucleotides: TGCGCCAGCAGCTTGAGGCTAGCGGGAGGAACCGGGGAGCTGTTTTTT. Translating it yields CASSLRLAGGTGELFF.